Listed below are T cell receptor beta chains from one sample, sequenced in a study of blood T cell repertoires in COVID-19. Using immunoSEQ multiplex PCR, the repertoire was profiled, and TCRdb retains in-frame clones only, with some absent. The sample contains about 190,000 clones, 65% to 80% of which appear only once. The sequenced sample was peripheral blood. The receptors stem from a man aged 45 to 65 who had recovered from COVID-19. The CDR3 runs from the conserved cysteine through the conserved F or W. The D gene is left open where the match is weak. Rows may omit the clone size; those that give it use once, few, many or a size class.

j_call v_call clone_size d_call cdr3_nt cdr3_aa
TRBJ1-2 TRBV19 - - TGTGCCAGTAGAGATCCTGGACAGCGCCTGTATGGCTACACCTTC CASRDPGQRLYGYTF
TRBJ1-5 TRBV27 - - TGTGCCAGCAGACCCGGGGGTTTACGCGGACAGCCCCAGCATTTT CASRPGGLRGQPQHF
TRBJ1-2 TRBV9 - TRBD1 TGTGCCAGCAGCGCCTCGACAGGGTATAACTATGGCTACACCTTC CASSASTGYNYGYTF
TRBJ1-3 TRBV9 - - TGTGCCAGCAGCGTAGGTTTGTCCGGTAGCTCTGGAAACACCATATATTTT CASSVGLSGSSGNTIYF
TRBJ2-2 TRBV4-1 - - TGCGCCAGCAGCCAACCCTACACCGGGGAGCTGTTTTTT CASSQPYTGELFF
TRBJ2-7 TRBV7-2 few TRBD1 TGTGCCAGCAGCTTATCCACAGGGGGCCGGCAGTACTTC CASSLSTGGRQYF
TRBJ2-1 TRBV29-1 - TRBD1 TGCAGCCTTCTCGGGCAGGGGGTCTACAATGAGCAGTTCTTC CSLLGQGVYNEQFF
TRBJ2-1 TRBV9 - - TGTGCCAGCAGCGTTCGGGGGATGGATGAGCAGTTCTTC CASSVRGMDEQFF
TRBJ2-7 TRBV27 - TRBD1 TGTGCCAGCAGTTTACGCTTTCCGGGACAGGGTAACTACGAGCAGTACTTC CASSLRFPGQGNYEQYF
TRBJ2-7 TRBV5-1 - TRBD1 TGCGCCAGCAGCCAAGGGACAGGCTACGAGCAGTACTTC CASSQGTGYEQYF
TRBJ2-2 TRBV5-4 - - TGTGCCAGCAGCTTGGTTCCGTGGGAGGCCACCGGGGAGCTGTTTTTT CASSLVPWEATGELFF
TRBJ1-1 TRBV5-1 once TRBD1 TGCGCCAGCAGCCCGAGCACAGGGGAGAACACTGAAGCTTTCTTT CASSPSTGENTEAFF
TRBJ2-7 TRBV19 - - TGTGCCAGTAGTAAGCAAGCAGGGTACGAGCAGTACTTC CASSKQAGYEQYF
TRBJ2-3 TRBV7-3 - TRBD2 TGTGCCAGCAGCTTGGTAGCGGGAGGGCCTGGAGATACGCAGTATTTT CASSLVAGGPGDTQYF
TRBJ2-5 TRBV7-2 - - TGTGCCAGCAGCTTATATGGGGAGAGGGGGGAGACCCAGTACTTC CASSLYGERGETQYF
TRBJ2-7 TRBV7-2 - TRBD2 TGTGCCAGCAGCTTAGGGACTAGCGTCGAGCAGTACTTC CASSLGTSVEQYF
TRBJ2-7 TRBV28 - - TGTGCCAGCAGTTTAGCGGCCACGGGGGAGCAGTACTTC CASSLAATGEQYF